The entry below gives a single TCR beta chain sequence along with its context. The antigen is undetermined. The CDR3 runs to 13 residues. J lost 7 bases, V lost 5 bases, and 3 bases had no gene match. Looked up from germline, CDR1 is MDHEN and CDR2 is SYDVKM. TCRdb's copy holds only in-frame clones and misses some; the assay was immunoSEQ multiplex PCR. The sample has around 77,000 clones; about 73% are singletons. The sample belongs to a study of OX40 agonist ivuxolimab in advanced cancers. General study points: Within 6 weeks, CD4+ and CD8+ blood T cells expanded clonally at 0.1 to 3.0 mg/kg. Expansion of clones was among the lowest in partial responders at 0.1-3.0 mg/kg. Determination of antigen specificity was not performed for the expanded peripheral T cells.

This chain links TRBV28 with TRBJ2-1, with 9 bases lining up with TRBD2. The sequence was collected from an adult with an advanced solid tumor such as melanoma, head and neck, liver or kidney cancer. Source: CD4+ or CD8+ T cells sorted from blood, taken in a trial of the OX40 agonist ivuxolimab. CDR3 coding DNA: TGTGCCAGCAGTGTTACTAGCGGGAATGAGCAGTTCTTC. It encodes CASSVTSGNEQFF.